A selection of T cell receptor beta chains follows, all from one sample in a study of CD8 T cells in Susac syndrome. TCRdb passed the immunoSEQ multiplex PCR reads through MiXCR, listing each CDR3 protein once. The sample includes more than 100,000 distinct CDR3 sequences, roughly 94% of them seen just once. Sequencing was performed on CD8+ T cells from PBMCs. These receptors all stem from a human donor with Susac syndrome. Both conserved end residues are part of each CDR3. Each record gives: CDR3 protein, CDR3 DNA, clone size, V gene, J gene, D gene. D genes are given only for firm matches. Only some rows state a clone size, as once, few, many or a class for expanded clones.

CDR3: CASSLAGPNTEAFF; DNA: TGTGCCAGCAGTTTAGCTGGCCCGAACACTGAAGCTTTCTTT; size: .; V: TRBV12-3/TRBV12-4; J: TRBJ1-1; D: .
CDR3: CASSSDPEGEQFF; DNA: TGTGCCAGCAGCTCGGACCCCGAAGGTGAGCAGTTCTTC; size: .; V: TRBV11-2; J: TRBJ2-1; D: .
CDR3: CASNLSGANQPQHF; DNA: TGTGCCAGCAACCTGTCGGGGGCCAATCAGCCCCAGCATTTT; size: .; V: TRBV12-3/TRBV12-4; J: TRBJ1-5; D: .
CDR3: CASSVDSAEQFF; DNA: TGTGCCAGCAGCGTAGATAGCGCTGAGCAGTTCTTC; size: .; V: TRBV9; J: TRBJ2-1; D: .
CDR3: CASSPWTKETQYF; DNA: TGTGCCAGCAGCCCGTGGACTAAAGAGACCCAGTACTTC; size: .; V: TRBV7-9; J: TRBJ2-5; D: .
CDR3: CSARDLSFAPNSPLHF; DNA: TGCAGTGCTAGAGATTTGTCCTTTGCTCCTAATTCACCCCTCCACTTT; size: once; V: TRBV20-1; J: TRBJ1-6; D: .
CDR3: CASSVDTGSSYNSPLHF; DNA: TGTGCCAGCAGCGTAGACACAGGTAGCTCCTATAATTCACCCCTCCACTTT; size: .; V: TRBV9; J: TRBJ1-6; D: .
CDR3: CASSRELWTAGELFF; DNA: TGTGCCAGCAGCCGAGAACTCTGGACCGCCGGGGAGCTGTTTTTT; size: .; V: TRBV4-2; J: TRBJ2-2; D: .
CDR3: CSVESGGGVYQETQYF; DNA: TGCAGCGTTGAATCAGGCGGAGGGGTGTACCAAGAGACCCAGTACTTC; size: .; V: TRBV29-1; J: TRBJ2-5; D: .
CDR3: CSARVSRGSSYNEQFF; DNA: TGCAGTGCTAGAGTCAGCAGGGGGTCCTCCTACAATGAGCAGTTCTTC; size: .; V: TRBV20-1; J: TRBJ2-1; D: TRBD1
CDR3: CASRPTGGGGEKLFF; DNA: TGTGCCAGCAGGCCTACAGGGGGCGGTGGCGAAAAACTGTTTTTT; size: .; V: TRBV7-9; J: TRBJ1-4; D: TRBD1
CDR3: CSVETGLSSYEQYF; DNA: TGCAGCGTTGAGACAGGCCTGAGCTCCTACGAGCAGTACTTC; size: .; V: TRBV29-1; J: TRBJ2-7; D: .
CDR3: CASSLRGGTYEQYF; DNA: TGTGCCAGCAGCTTGCGCGGGGGGACCTACGAGCAGTACTTC; size: once; V: TRBV5-4; J: TRBJ2-7; D: TRBD2
CDR3: CASSFGVWNEQFF; DNA: TGTGCCAGTAGTTTTGGGGTGTGGAATGAGCAGTTCTTC; size: .; V: TRBV19; J: TRBJ2-1; D: .
CDR3: CASSFKASNQPQHF; DNA: TGTGCCAGCAGTTTCAAGGCGAGCAATCAGCCCCAGCATTTT; size: .; V: TRBV12-3/TRBV12-4; J: TRBJ1-5; D: .
CDR3: CASSLDHGYTF; DNA: TGTGCCAGCAGCTTAGATCATGGCTACACCTTC; size: .; V: TRBV7-9; J: TRBJ1-2; D: .
CDR3: CASSSTGSNTGELFF; DNA: TGTGCCAGCAGCTCGACAGGGTCGAACACCGGGGAGCTGTTTTTT; size: .; V: TRBV7-9; J: TRBJ2-2; D: TRBD1
CDR3: CASSLAGAQNIQYF; DNA: TGTGCCAGCAGTTTAGCGGGAGCCCAAAACATTCAGTACTTC; size: .; V: TRBV27; J: TRBJ2-4; D: TRBD2
CDR3: CASRFGGGNSPLHF; DNA: TGTGCCAGCAGGTTCGGGGGAGGGAATTCACCCCTCCACTTT; size: .; V: TRBV27; J: TRBJ1-6; D: .
CDR3: CASSGLGPHYGYTF; DNA: TGTGCCAGCAGTGGACTAGGGCCGCACTATGGCTACACCTTC; size: .; V: TRBV25-1; J: TRBJ1-2; D: .
CDR3: CASSIGTGSNEQYF; DNA: TGCGCCAGCAGTATTGGGACAGGGAGCAACGAGCAGTACTTC; size: .; V: TRBV5-1; J: TRBJ2-7; D: TRBD1
CDR3: CASKPRDSYEQYF; DNA: TGCGCCAGCAAACCCCGGGACAGCTACGAGCAGTACTTC; size: .; V: TRBV5-1; J: TRBJ2-7; D: TRBD1
CDR3: CAWSSREQFF; DNA: TGTGCCTGGAGCAGTCGTGAGCAGTTCTTC; size: .; V: TRBV30; J: TRBJ2-1; D: .
CDR3: CASSLSPGTGNTEAFF; DNA: TGTGCCAGCAGTTTATCCCCAGGGACAGGCAACACTGAAGCTTTCTTT; size: once; V: TRBV27; J: TRBJ1-1; D: TRBD1
CDR3: CSALMNYGYTF; DNA: TGCAGCGCCCTGATGAACTATGGCTACACCTTC; size: once; V: TRBV29-1; J: TRBJ1-2; D: .
CDR3: CASSIYRDEQFF; DNA: TGTGCCAGTAGTATCTACAGGGATGAGCAGTTCTTC; size: .; V: TRBV19; J: TRBJ2-1; D: .